The clone carrying this T cell receptor (beta chain) was seen ten or more times. The sample belongs to a study of early T cells in non-severe SARS-CoV-2 infection. TCRdb itself ran the 5' RACE reads through MiXCR, one entry per CDR3 protein. The sample records tens of thousands of distinct CDR3 sequences, 4.5% to 5% being singletons. CDR1 is SGHRS and CDR2 is YFSETQ in the germline V gene. V lost 3 bases, J lost 7 bases, and 7 bases stayed unmatched. The CDR3 extends over 14 amino acids. The J gene is TRBJ1-1, the V gene TRBV5-1; 9 bases are a match to TRBD1. The clonotype originates from an adult who was a healthcare worker with PCR-confirmed SARS-CoV-2 infection or an uninfected control (not recorded which). The sample was whole blood. The CDR3 DNA follows: TGCGCCAGCAGCTGGACGGGACAGGGACGTGAAGCTTTCTTT. Translated: CASSWTGQGREAFF.